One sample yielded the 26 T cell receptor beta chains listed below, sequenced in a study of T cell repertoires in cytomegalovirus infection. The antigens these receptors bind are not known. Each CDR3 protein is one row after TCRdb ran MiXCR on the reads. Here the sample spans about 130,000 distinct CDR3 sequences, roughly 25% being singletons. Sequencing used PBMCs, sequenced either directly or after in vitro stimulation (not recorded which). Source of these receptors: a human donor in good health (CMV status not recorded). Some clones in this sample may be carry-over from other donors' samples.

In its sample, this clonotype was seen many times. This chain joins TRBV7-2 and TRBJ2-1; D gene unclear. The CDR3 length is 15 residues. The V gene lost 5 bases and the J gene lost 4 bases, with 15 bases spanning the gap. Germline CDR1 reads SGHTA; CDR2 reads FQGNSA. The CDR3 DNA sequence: TGTGCCAGCAGCCCTACAGTTTCCCAATACAATGAGCAGTTCTTC. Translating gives CASSPTVSQYNEQFF.

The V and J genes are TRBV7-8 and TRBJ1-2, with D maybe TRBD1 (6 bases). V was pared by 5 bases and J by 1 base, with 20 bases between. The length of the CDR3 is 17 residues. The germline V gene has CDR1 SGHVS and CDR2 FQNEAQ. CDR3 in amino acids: CASSRGLGGAGNYGYTF. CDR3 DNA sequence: TGTGCCAGCAGCCGGGGTTTGGGGGGCGCGGGTAACTATGGCTACACCTTC.

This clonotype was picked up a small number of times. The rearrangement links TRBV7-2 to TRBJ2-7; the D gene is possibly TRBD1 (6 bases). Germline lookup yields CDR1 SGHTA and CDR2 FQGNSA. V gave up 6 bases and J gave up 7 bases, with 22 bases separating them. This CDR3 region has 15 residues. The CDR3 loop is CASSPQLTPRGEQYF. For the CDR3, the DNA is TGTGCCAGCAGTCCTCAACTAACCCCGAGGGGGGAGCAGTACTTC. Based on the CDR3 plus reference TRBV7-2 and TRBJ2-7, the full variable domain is GAGVSQSPSNKVTEKGKDVELRCDPISGHTALYWYRQSLGQGLEFLIYFQGNSAPDKSGLPSDRFSAERTGGSVSTLTIQRTQQEDSAVYLCASSPQLTPRGEQYFGPGTRLTVT.

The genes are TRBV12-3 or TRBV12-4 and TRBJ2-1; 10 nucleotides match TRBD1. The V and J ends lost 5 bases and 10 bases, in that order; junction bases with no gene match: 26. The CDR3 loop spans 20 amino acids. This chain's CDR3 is CASSPRRTGGSPLSRHEQFF. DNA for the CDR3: TGTGCCAGCAGTCCCCGTCGGACAGGGGGAAGCCCCCTTTCCCGACACGAGCAGTTCTTC.

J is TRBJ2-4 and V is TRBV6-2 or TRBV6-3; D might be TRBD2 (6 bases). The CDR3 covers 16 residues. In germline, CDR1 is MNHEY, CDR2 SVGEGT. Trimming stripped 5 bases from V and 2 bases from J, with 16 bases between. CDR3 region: CASSTGERRPKNIQYF. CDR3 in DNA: TGTGCCAGCAGTACGGGGGAAAGACGGCCCAAAAACATTCAGTACTTC.

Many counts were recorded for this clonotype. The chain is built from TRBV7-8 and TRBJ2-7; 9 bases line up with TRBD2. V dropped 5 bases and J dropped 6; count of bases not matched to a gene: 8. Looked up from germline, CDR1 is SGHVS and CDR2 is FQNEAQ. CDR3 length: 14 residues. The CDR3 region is CASSIRETSGEQYF. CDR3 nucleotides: TGTGCCAGCAGCATCCGTGAGACTAGCGGCGAGCAGTACTTC.

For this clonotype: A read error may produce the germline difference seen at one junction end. The CDR3 region has the DNA TGTGCCAGCAGCTTGGGGACAGGGATTCAACTGCATGGCTACACCTTC. It codes for CASSLGTGIQLHGYTF. The chain carries TRBV5-3 and TRBJ1-2; TRBD1 matches 9 bases. TRBV5-3 is sorted into the ORF group, with uncertain function. The CDR3 contains 16 residues.

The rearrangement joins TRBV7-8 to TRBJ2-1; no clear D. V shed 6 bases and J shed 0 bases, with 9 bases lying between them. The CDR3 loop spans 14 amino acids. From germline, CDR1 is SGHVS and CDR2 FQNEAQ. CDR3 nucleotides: TGTGCCAGCAGGCGACTGAGCTCCTACAATGAGCAGTTCTTC. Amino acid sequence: CASRRLSSYNEQFF.

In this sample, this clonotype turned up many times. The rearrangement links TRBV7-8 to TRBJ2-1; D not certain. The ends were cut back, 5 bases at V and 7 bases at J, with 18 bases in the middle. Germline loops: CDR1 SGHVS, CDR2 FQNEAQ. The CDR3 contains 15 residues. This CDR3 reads CASSLPTPPSNEQFF. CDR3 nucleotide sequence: TGTGCCAGCAGCCTCCCGACTCCGCCGAGTAATGAGCAGTTCTTC.

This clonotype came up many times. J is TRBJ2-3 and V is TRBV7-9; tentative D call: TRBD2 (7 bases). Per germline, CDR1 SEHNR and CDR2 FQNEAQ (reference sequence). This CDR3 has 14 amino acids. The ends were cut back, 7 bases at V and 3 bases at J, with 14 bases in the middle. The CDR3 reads CASIPGGRTDTQYF. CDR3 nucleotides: TGTGCCAGCATCCCGGGGGGCCGGACAGATACGCAGTATTTT.

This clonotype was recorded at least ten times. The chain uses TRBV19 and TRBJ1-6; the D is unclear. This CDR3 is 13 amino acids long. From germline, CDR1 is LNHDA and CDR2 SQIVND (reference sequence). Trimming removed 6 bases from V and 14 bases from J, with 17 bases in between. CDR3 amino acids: CASRDETGITLHF. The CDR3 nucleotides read TGTGCCAGTAGGGATGAAACCGGGATTACCCTCCACTTT.

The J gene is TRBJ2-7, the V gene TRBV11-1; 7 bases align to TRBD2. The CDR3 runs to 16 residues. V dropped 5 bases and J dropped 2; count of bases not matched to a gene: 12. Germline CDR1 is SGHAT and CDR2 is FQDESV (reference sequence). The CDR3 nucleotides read TGTGCCAGCAGCACCGAGGCGGGGGTTGTTGCCTACGAGCAGTACTTC. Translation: CASSTEAGVVAYEQYF.

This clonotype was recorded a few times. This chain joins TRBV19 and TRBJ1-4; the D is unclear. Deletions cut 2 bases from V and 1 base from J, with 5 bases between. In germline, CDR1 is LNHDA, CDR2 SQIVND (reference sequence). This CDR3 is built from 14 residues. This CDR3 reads CASSIRGTNEKLFF. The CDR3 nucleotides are TGTGCCAGTAGTATACGGGGAACTAATGAAAAACTGTTTTTT. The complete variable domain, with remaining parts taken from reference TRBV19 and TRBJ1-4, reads DGGITQSPKYLFRKEGQNVTLSCEQNLNHDAMYWYRQDPGQGLRLIYYSQIVNDFQKGDIAEGYSVSREKKESFPLTVTSAQKNPTAFYLCASSIRGTNEKLFFGSGTQLSVL.

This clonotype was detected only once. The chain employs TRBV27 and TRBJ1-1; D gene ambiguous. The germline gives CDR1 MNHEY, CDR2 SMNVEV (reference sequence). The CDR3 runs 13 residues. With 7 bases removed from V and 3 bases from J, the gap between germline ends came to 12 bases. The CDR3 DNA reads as TGTGCCAGCACCCGGAAGGGTTACACTGAAGCTTTCTTT. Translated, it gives CASTRKGYTEAFF.

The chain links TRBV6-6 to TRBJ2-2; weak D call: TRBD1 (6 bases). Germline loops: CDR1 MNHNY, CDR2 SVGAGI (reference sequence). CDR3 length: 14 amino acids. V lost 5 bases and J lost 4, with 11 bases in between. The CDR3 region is CASSKFRGTGELFF. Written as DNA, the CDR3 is TGTGCCAGCAGTAAATTCAGGGGCACCGGGGAGCTGTTTTTT.

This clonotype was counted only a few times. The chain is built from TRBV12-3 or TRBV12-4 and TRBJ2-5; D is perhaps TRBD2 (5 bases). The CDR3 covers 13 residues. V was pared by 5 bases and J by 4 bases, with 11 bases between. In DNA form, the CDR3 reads TGTGCCAGCAGTGCCATCGAGGGAGAGACCCAGTACTTC. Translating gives CASSAIEGETQYF.

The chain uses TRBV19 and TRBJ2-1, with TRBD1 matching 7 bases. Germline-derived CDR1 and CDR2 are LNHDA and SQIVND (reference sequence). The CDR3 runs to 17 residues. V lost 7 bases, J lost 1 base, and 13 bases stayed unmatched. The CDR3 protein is CASKGLGQTSSYNEQFF. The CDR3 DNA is TGTGCCAGTAAGGGGTTGGGACAGACATCGTCCTACAATGAGCAGTTCTTC.

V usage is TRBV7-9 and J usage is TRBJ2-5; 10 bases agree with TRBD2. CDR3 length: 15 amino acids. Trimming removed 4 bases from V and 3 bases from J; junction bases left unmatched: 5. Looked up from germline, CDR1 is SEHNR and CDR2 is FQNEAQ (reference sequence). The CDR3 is CASSSDGLAEETQYF. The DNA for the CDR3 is TGTGCCAGCAGCTCCGACGGACTAGCGGAAGAGACCCAGTACTTC. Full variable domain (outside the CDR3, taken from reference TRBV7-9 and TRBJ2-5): DTGVSQNPRHKITKRGQNVTFRCDPISEHNRLYWYRQTLGQGPEFLTYFQNEAQLEKSRLLSDRFSAERPKGSFSTLEIQRTEQGDSAMYLCASSSDGLAEETQYFGPGTRLLVL.

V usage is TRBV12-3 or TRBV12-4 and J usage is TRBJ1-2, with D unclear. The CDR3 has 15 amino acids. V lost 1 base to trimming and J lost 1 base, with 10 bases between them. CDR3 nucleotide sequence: TGTGCCAGCAGTTTAGATCGACGGGGTAACTATGGCTACACCTTC. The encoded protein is CASSLDRRGNYGYTF.

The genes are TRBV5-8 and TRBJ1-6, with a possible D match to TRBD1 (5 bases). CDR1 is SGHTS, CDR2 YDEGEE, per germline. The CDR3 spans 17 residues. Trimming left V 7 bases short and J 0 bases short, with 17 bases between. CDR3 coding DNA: TGTGCCAGCTACGGGACTACGATGAGCTCCTATAATTCACCCCTCCACTTT. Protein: CASYGTTMSSYNSPLHF.

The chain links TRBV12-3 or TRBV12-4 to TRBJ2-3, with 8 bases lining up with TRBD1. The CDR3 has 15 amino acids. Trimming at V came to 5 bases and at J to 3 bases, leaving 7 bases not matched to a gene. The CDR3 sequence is CASSPQGARTDTQYF. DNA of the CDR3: TGTGCCAGCAGTCCCCAGGGGGCCAGGACAGATACGCAGTATTTT.

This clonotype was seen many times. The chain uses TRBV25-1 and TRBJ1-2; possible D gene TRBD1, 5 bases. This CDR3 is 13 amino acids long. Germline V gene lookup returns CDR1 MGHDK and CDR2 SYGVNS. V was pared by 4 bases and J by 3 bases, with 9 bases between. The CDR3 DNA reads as TGTGCCAGCAGTGCGGGGCTCCACTATGGCTACACCTTC. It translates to CASSAGLHYGYTF.

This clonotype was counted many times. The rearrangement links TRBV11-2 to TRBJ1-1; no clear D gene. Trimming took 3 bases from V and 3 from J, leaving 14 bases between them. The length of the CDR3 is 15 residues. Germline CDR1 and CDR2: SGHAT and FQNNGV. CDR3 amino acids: CASSLVGKLYTEAFF. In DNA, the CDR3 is TGTGCCAGCAGCTTGGTAGGGAAATTATACACTGAAGCTTTCTTT.

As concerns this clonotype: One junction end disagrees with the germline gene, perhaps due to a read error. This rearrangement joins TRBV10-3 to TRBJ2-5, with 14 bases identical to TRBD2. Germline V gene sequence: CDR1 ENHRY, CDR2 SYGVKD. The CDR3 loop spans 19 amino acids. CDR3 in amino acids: CAISESNLLFGTSGRGLRF. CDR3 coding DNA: TGTGCCATCAGTGAGTCGAATCTTCTCTTCGGGACTAGCGGGAGAGGTCTTCGTTTC.

CDR3 nucleotide sequence: TGTGCCAGCAGACAACCGGGACAGGGACAACACACTGAAGCTTTCTTT. Its protein is CASRQPGQGQHTEAFF. The rearrangement joins TRBV12-3 or TRBV12-4 to TRBJ1-1; 9 bases agree with TRBD1. J lost 3 bases, V lost 6 bases, and 11 bases had no gene match. The CDR3 extends over 16 amino acids.

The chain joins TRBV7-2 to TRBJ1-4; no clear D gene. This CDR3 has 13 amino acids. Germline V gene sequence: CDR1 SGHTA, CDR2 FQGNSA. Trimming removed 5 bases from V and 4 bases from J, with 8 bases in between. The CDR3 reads CASSARINEKLFF. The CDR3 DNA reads TGTGCCAGCAGCGCCCGGATTAATGAAAAACTGTTTTTT.